The present T cell receptor beta chain was sequenced within a study of blood T cell repertoires in COVID-19. Study-level information: Samples taken during acute and convalescent COVID-19 were collected in the United States, Italy and Spain.

Authors' methods: Scientists estimated how many nucleated cells there were by amplifying reference gene primers. Libraries were prepared by immunoSEQ multiplex PCR; TCRdb keeps only in-frame clonotypes and omits some of them. The V and J calls and clone size are taken from that table; D and trimming were inferred from the DNA. Here the sample spans under 300,000 clones, 75% to 90% being singletons. Sequencing was done on a sample of peripheral blood. The receptor's source is a man aged 25 to 45 who had recovered from COVID-19.

The CDR3 reads CASSLTLPETQYF. Here the CDR3 DNA reads TGTGCCAGCAGCTTAACTCTTCCGGAGACCCAGTACTTC. The chain combines TRBV7-9 with TRBJ2-5; D not resolved. This CDR3 has 13 amino acids. Germline-derived CDR1 and CDR2 are SEHNR and FQNEAQ (reference sequence). V lost 2 bases to trimming and J lost 5 bases, with 9 bases between them.